This TCR beta chain was found in a study of blood T cell repertoires in COVID-19. V was clipped by 4 bases and J by 5 bases; unmatched bases: 9. Germline-derived CDR1 and CDR2 are SGHDN and FVKESK. The CDR3 is 15 residues long. Study processing details: From reference gene primer amplification, estimates of nucleated cell counts were derived. The table came from immunoSEQ multiplex PCR; TCRdb's copy has only in-frame clones and leaves some out. That table gives V, J and clone size, and the DNA gave D and trimming. Of around 170,000 clones listed, roughly 80% were seen once; the top ten hold about 1.5%.

Sequenced material: peripheral blood. The TCR sequence derives from a human donor in a cohort sampled during active COVID-19. The chain is built from TRBV14 and TRBJ2-7; 9 positions match TRBD1. The DNA of the CDR3 is TGTGCCAGCAGCCGCGGGGTGGGACAGGGCCACGAGCAGTACTTC. Protein sequence: CASSRGVGQGHEQYF.